Presented here are 11 T cell receptor beta chains from one specimen sequenced in a study of cytomegalovirus exposure and HLA in healthy donors. 13 Jbeta primers and 60 Vbeta primers were used for the PCR. TCRdb's table, derived via immunoSEQ multiplex PCR, lists solely in-frame clones and lacks some. The sample carries under 150,000 clones, under 90% recorded once. The source material was PBMCs. Every receptor here comes from a woman aged 25 to 39 in good health and CMV-seronegative.

This clone was observed a few times. The chain combines TRBV7-6 with TRBJ2-1, with 8 bases aligning to TRBD1. Germline trimming cut 5 bases from V and 5 bases from J; bases unmatched to any gene: 5. This CDR3 has 14 amino acids. Per germline, CDR1 SGHVS and CDR2 FNYEAQ. In DNA, the CDR3 is TGTGCCAGCAGCATGGACAGGGTAAACAATGAGCAGTTCTTC. It specifies CASSMDRVNNEQFF.

The chain is built from TRBV28 and TRBJ2-5, with TRBD2 identical over 11 bases. Trimming at V came to 7 bases and at J to 5 bases, leaving 15 bases not matched to a gene. Germline values: CDR1 MDHEN, CDR2 SYDVKM. CDR3 length: 17 residues. CDR3 sequence: CASTFLTSGSSGETQYF. Written as DNA, the CDR3 is TGTGCCAGCACTTTCCTCACTAGCGGGAGTTCTGGGGAGACCCAGTACTTC.

The chain recombines TRBV6-5 with TRBJ2-7; 9 positions match TRBD1. This CDR3 is 15 amino acids long. Germline values: CDR1 MNHEY, CDR2 SVGAGI. The junction had 7 bases not matched to a gene; V was cut back by 2 bases and J by 5 bases. In nucleotides, the CDR3 is TGTGCCAGCAGTTACCAGGGACAGGGTTCGGACGAGCAGTACTTC. This encodes CASSYQGQGSDEQYF.

This chain links TRBV5-1 with TRBJ2-7; TRBD2 aligns across 10 bases. CDR3 length: 16 amino acids. V was pared by 0 bases and J by 2 bases, with 5 bases of the junction left unmatched. Germline V gene lookup returns CDR1 SGHRS and CDR2 YFSETQ. The CDR3 spells CASSLAGTSETYEQYF. The CDR3 DNA reads TGCGCCAGCAGCTTGGCTGGGACTAGCGAAACCTACGAGCAGTACTTC.

The chain combines TRBV7-2 with TRBJ2-7; TRBD2 agrees at 8 bases. Losses at the gene ends were 5 bases for V and 6 bases for J; bases not matched to a gene: 15. The CDR3 sequence is 16 residues long. Germline V CDR1 and CDR2: SGHTA, FQGNSA. The CDR3 sequence is CASSTQIPGLAGEQYF. The CDR3 nucleotides read TGTGCCAGCAGCACCCAAATCCCCGGACTAGCCGGCGAGCAGTACTTC. Full variable domain (outside the CDR3, taken from reference TRBV7-2 and TRBJ2-7): GAGVSQSPSNKVTEKGKDVELRCDPISGHTALYWYRQSLGQGLEFLIYFQGNSAPDKSGLPSDRFSAERTGGSVSTLTIQRTQQEDSAVYLCASSTQIPGLAGEQYFGPGTRLTVT.

The CDR3 DNA sequence: TGTGCCAGCAGGACAAGTGAGCTATCGACAGATACGCAGTATTTT. This translates into CASRTSELSTDTQYF. This chain links TRBV28 with TRBJ2-3; D not certain. In germline, CDR1 is MDHEN, CDR2 SYDVKM. The CDR3 consists of 15 residues. Trimming pared 6 bases from V and 3 bases from J, leaving 16 bases between.

The chain recombines TRBV13 with TRBJ1-5; D gene uncertain. Germline assignment: CDR1 PRHDT and CDR2 FYEKMQ (reference sequence). CDR3 length: 15 residues. Deletions cut 3 bases from V and 0 bases from J, with 9 bases between. CDR3 nucleotide sequence: TGTGCCAGCAGCTTGGGCGGGCTTAGCAATCAGCCCCAGCATTTT. Translating it yields CASSLGGLSNQPQHF.

The rearrangement uses TRBV7-9 and TRBJ2-5; 8 nucleotides match TRBD1. CDR3 length: 16 residues. Losses at the gene ends were 5 bases for V and 1 base for J; bases not matched to a gene: 9. Germline V gene sequence: CDR1 SEHNR, CDR2 FQNEAQ (reference sequence). CDR3 protein: CASSVGQTGGQETQYF. DNA of the CDR3: TGTGCCAGCAGCGTAGGCCAAACAGGGGGCCAAGAGACCCAGTACTTC.

The chain is built from TRBV29-1 and TRBJ2-1, with TRBD2 identical over 11 bases. The CDR3 is 15 amino acids. The J segment lost 5 bases and the V segment lost 2 bases, leaving 5 bases of the junction unmatched. Germline V CDR1 and CDR2: SQVTM, ANQGSEA. The CDR3 DNA reads as TGCAGCGTTGAACATGGGACTAGCGGAGACAATGAGCAGTTCTTC. Translation: CSVEHGTSGDNEQFF.

This clone was picked up one time. This chain uses TRBV5-4 with TRBJ1-6; 7 bases map to TRBD1. V lost 0 bases to trimming and J lost 10 bases; unmatched junction nucleotides: 10. The CDR3 sequence is 16 residues long. Germline-derived CDR1 and CDR2 are SGHNT and YYREEE (reference sequence). The CDR3 DNA reads as TGTGCCAGCAGCTTGGATTCGACAGGGAGCAACTCACCCCTCCACTTT. Residues: CASSLDSTGSNSPLHF.

As concerns this clone: At one end the junction does not follow the germline gene, possibly because of a read error. The chain couples TRBV7-9 to TRBJ1-2; 8 nucleotides line up with TRBD1. Germline values: CDR1 SEHNR, CDR2 FQNEAQ (reference sequence). The CDR3 loop spans 12 amino acids. The CDR3 DNA sequence: TGTTCCAGCAGCGGACAGGGTGCTGGCTACACCTTC. It codes for CSSSGQGAGYTF. Combining the CDR3 with reference TRBV7-9 and TRBJ1-2 gives the whole variable domain DTGVSQNPRHKITKRGQNVTFRCDPISEHNRLYWYRQTLGQGPEFLTYFQNEAQLEKSRLLSDRFSAERPKGSFSTLEIQRTEQGDSAMYLCSSSGQGAGYTFGSGTRLTVV.